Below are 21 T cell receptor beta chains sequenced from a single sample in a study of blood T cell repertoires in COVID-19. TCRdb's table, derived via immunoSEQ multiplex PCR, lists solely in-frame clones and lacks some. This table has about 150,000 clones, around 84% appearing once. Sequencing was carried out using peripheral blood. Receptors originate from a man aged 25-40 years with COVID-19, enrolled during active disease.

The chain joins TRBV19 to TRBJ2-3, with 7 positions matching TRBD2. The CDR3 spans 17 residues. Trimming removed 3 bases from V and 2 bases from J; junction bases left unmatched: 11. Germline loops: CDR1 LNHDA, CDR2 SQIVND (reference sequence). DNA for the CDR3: TGTGCCAGTAGTATCTCGGGAGGACCTCTCTACACAGATACGCAGTATTTT. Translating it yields CASSISGGPLYTDTQYF.

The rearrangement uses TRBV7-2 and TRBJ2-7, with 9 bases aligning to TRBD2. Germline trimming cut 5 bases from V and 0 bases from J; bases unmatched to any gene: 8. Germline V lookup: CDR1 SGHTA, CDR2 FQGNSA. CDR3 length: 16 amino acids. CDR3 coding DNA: TGTGCCAGCAGCGCCCTAGCGGGAAAATACTCCTACGAGCAGTACTTC. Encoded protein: CASSALAGKYSYEQYF.

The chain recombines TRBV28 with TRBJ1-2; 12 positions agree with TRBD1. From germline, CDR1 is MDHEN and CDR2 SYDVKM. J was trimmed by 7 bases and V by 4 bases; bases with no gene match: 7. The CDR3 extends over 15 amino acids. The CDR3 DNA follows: TGTGCCAGCAGTTCCCCGGGACAGGGGGCGACTGGCTACACCTTC. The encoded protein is CASSSPGQGATGYTF.

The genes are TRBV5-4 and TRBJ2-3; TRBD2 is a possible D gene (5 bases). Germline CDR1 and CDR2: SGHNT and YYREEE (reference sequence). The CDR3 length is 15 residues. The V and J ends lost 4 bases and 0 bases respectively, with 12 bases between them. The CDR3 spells CASSPSGTSTDTQYF. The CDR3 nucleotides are TGTGCCAGCAGCCCAAGCGGAACTAGCACAGATACGCAGTATTTT.

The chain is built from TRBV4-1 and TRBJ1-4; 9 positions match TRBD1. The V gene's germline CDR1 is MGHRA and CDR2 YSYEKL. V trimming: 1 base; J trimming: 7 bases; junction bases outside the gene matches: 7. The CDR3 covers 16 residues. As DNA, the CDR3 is TGCGCCAGCAGCCAAGGGACGGGACAGGGAGGTGAAAAACTGTTTTTT. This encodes CASSQGTGQGGEKLFF.

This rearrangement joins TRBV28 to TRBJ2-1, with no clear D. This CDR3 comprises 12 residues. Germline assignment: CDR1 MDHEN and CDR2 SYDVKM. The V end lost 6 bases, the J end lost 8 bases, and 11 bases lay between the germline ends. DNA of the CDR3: TGTGCCAGCAGACGTAGACTCTATGAGCAGTTCTTC. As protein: CASRRRLYEQFF.

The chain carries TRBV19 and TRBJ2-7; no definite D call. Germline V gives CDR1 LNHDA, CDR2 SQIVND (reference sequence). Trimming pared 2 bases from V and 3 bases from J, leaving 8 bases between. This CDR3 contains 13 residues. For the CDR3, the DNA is TGTGCCAGTAGTATATCTTACAGCTACGAGCAGTACTTC. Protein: CASSISYSYEQYF.

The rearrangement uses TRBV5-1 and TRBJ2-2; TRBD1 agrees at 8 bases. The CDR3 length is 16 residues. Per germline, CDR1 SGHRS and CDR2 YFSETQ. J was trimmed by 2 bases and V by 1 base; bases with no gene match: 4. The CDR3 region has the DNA TGCGCCAGCAGCTTGTTAGCAGGGGGCAACACCGGGGAGCTGTTTTTT. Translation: CASSLLAGGNTGELFF.

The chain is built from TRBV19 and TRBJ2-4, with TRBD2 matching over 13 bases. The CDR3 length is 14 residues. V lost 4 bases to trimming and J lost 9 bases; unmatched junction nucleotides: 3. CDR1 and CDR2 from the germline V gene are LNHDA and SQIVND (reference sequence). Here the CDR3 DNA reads TGTGCCAGTAGTACCGGACTAGCGGGAGTCATTCAGTACTTC. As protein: CASSTGLAGVIQYF. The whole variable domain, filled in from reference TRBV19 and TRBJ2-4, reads DGGITQSPKYLFRKEGQNVTLSCEQNLNHDAMYWYRQDPGQGLRLIYYSQIVNDFQKGDIAEGYSVSREKKESFPLTVTSAQKNPTAFYLCASSTGLAGVIQYFGAGTRLSVL.

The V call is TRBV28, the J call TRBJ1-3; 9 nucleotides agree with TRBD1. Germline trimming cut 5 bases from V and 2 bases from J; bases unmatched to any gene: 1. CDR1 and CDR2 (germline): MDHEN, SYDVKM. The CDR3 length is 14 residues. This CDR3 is CASSGQGTGNTIYF. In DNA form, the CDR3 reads TGTGCCAGCAGTGGACAGGGGACTGGAAACACCATATATTTT.

Written as DNA, the CDR3 is TGTGCCAGCTCACAGGGTAATCAGCCCCAGCATTTT. Translated: CASSQGNQPQHF. The chain carries TRBV7-9 and TRBJ1-5; D is perhaps TRBD1 (6 bases). The CDR3 consists of 12 residues. From germline, CDR1 is SEHNR and CDR2 FQNEAQ (reference sequence). Trimming cost V 8 bases and J 4 bases, with 9 bases left between them.

This CDR3 reads CASSPSEGVRSYNEQFF. The CDR3 DNA follows: TGCGCCAGCAGTCCAAGTGAGGGAGTCCGGTCCTACAATGAGCAGTTCTTC. This chain uses TRBV4-1 with TRBJ2-1; D may be TRBD2 (5 bases). Germline V gives CDR1 MGHRA, CDR2 YSYEKL. The CDR3 contains 17 residues. Trimming shortened V by 6 bases and J by 1 base, and 19 bases separated the two germline ends.

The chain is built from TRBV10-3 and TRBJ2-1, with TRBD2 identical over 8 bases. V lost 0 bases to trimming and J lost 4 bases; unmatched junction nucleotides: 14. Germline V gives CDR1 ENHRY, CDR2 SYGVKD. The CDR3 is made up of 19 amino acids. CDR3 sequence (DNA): TGTGCCATCAGTGAGTCGCGGGGCCTGAGCGGGAGAGTATACAATGAGCAGTTCTTC. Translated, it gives CAISESRGLSGRVYNEQFF.

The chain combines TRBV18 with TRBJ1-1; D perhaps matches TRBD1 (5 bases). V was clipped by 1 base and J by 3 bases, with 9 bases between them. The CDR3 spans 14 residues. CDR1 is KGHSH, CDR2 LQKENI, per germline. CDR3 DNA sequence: TGTGCCAGCTCACCACTGCGGGGGGACACTGAAGCTTTCTTT. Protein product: CASSPLRGDTEAFF.

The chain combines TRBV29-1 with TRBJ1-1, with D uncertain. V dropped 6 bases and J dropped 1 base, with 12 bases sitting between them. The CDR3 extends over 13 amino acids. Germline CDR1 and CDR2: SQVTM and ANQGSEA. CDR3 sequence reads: CSVERNRNTEAFF. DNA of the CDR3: TGCAGCGTCGAAAGAAACAGGAACACTGAAGCTTTCTTT.

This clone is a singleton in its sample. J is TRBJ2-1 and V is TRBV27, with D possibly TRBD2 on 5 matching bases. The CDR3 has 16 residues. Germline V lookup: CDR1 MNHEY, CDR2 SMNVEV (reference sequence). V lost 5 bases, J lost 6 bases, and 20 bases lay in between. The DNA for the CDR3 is TGTGCCAGCAGTACCAGACTATCCCCACGGGCCAATGAGCAGTTCTTC. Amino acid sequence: CASSTRLSPRANEQFF.

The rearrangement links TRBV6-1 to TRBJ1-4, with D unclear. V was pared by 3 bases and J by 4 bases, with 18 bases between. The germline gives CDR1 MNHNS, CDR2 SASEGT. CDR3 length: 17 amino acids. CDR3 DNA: TGTGCCAGCAGTGAGGCACCGGTGTGGGCGAATAATGAAAAACTGTTTTTT. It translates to CASSEAPVWANNEKLFF.

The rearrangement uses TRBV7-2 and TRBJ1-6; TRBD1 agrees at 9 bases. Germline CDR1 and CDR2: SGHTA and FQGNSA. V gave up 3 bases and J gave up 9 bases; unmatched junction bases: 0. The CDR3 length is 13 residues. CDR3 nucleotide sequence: TGTGCCAGCAGCTTGGACAGGGGTTCACCCCTCCACTTT. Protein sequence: CASSLDRGSPLHF.

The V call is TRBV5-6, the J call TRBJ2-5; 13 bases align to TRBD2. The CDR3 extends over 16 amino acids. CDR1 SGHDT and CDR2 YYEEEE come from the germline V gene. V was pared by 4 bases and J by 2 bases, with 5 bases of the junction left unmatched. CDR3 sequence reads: CASSPGLAGRQETQYF. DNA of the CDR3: TGTGCCAGCAGCCCGGGACTAGCGGGGAGACAAGAGACCCAGTACTTC.

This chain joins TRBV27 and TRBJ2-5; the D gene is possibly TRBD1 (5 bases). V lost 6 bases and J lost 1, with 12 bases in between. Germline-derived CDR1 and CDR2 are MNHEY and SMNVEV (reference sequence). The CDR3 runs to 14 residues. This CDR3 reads CASSFRQSQETQYF. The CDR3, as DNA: TGTGCCAGCAGCTTCCGACAGTCCCAAGAGACCCAGTACTTC.

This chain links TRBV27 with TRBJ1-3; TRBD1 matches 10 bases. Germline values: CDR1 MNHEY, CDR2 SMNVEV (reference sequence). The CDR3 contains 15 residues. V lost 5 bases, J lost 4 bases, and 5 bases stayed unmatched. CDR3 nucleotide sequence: TGTGCCAGCAGTGCCGACAGGGGGCGCGGAAACACCATATATTTT. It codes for CASSADRGRGNTIYF.